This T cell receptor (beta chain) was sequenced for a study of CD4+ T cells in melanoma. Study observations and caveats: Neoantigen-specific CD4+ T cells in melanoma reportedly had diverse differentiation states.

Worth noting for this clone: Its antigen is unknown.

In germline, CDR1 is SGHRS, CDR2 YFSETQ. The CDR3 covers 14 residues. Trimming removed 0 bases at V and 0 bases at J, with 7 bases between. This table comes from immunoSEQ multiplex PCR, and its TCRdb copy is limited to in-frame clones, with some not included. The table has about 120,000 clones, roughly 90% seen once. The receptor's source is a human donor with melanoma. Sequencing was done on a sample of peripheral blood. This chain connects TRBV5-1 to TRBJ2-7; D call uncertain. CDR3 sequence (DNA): TGCGCCAGCAGCTTGGATGGCAGCTCCTACGAGCAGTACTTC. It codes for CASSLDGSSYEQYF.